The source of this T cell receptor (beta chain) is a study of long-term antiretroviral therapy in people with HIV (dated by TCRdb to between 2022 and 2023). For context, the study as a whole: The earliest samples were collected about a decade before the 2015 WHO recommendation for immediate ART, when ART was typically delayed until CD4 counts fell. This retrospective serial study examined whether starting ART and sustained HIV suppression were associated with changes in the composition and diversity of the TRB repertoire in peripheral blood. A total of 150 to 200 cryopreserved PBMC samples came from approximately 30 adults with confirmed HIV infection and were collected serially over a mean of about 6 years (range 1-12). About 35% of the 30 participants with HIV were female. No cross-contamination during QIAcube processing was shown when test extractions of a monoclonal T-cell line were performed alongside approximately 32 polyclonal samples.

Concerning this clone itself: Which antigen it targets is not known. No per-base quality is available; no much larger clone lies one base away.

The immunoSEQ hsTCRB v3.0 assay was used at survey level resolution to sequence the TRB variable region. The target sequencing depth for TRB was about 40,000-50,000 T-cell genomes per sample. An Illumina MiSeq with a v3 150-cycle kit was used to sequence the pooled TRB libraries. The study's own analysis went as follows. Repertoire analysis was run in R within a reproducible Nextflow workflow that covered QC, data transformation and analysis. LymphoSeq2, an R package for AIRR-Seq data exploration, was used to implement custom analyses. A handful of samples that yielded fewer than 5000 total TRB sequences were excluded, so that around 190 HIV repertoires were analyzed. Among the approximately 190 retained HIV repertoires, 59 were collected before ART initiation and roughly 130 after ART initiation. Repertoires were downsampled to 5000 TRB nucleotide sequences, and summary statistics were averaged over 100 downsampling iterations. TRB sequences were retained for analysis only if CDR3 regions of at least seven amino acids were present. Two measures captured diversity: a Shannon entropy-derived clonality score and the Gini coefficient. Repertoire networks linked the top 5000 CDR3 amino acid sequences whenever two sequences differed by an edit distance of one. For TRB CDR3 amino acid sequences, antigen specificity groups and MHC restriction were predicted with GLIPH2. Known CMV, EBV, HIV or tissue antigen associations were flagged by matching CDR3 amino acid sequences against VDJdb and McPAS-TCR. Pre-ART, post-ART and control groups were compared with Wilcoxon signed-rank tests and Holm-Bonferroni correction. The table was pulled from immuneACCESS by TCRdb, which kept in-frame rearrangements only. Such tables lose some clones; where checked, under half of the loss comes from unresolved V genes, and the rest has no known cause. V, J and clone size were drawn from that table, and D and trimming were deduced from the DNA. Within this sample are 6,000 to 8,500 clones, with 65% to 75% of them counted one time only. The top ten constitute around 6.9% of the sample.

CDR1 MDHEN and CDR2 SYDVKM are derived from the germline V gene. V gives up 6 bases and J gives up 7 bases, and the segment between their germline ends measures 10 bases. The CDR3 measures 13 amino acids from cysteine to phenylalanine. Only the CDR3 DNA is retained, 39 bases long and in frame from the first base. Inclusion was restricted to participants for whom at least one PBMC sample before ART initiation and at least two post-ART samples were available. Treatment was received in the United States of America by all participants with HIV. Before DNA extraction, cryopreserved samples of about 0.9-11 million PBMC were thawed and then washed. At the time of the earliest PBMC sample for each participant with HIV, ages ranged from about 20 to 54 years. PBMC samples were contributed by each participant from 1-4 timepoints before ART initiation and 2-8 timepoints after ART initiation, with a median of 7 samples. Serial HIV viral load, CD4+ T-cell count, ART history and demographic data were obtained for every participant. A Qiagen kit on a QIAcube was used to extract genomic DNA from unsorted PBMC, with samples processed in batches of 12.

General study outcomes and caveats: Inferences about post-ART repertoire changes were limited because no data were available on ART adherence, viral resistance or therapy changes. Because pre-ART samples had limited cell numbers, unsorted PBMC were profiled rather than sorted CD4+ and CD8+ T cells. The samples span the years 2004 to 2017, and the ART regimens used may be less effective than current regimens. ART initiation was associated with a significant increase in TRB diversity, but diversity stayed significantly below transplant donor controls even after long-term ART. The repertoire was dominated across all time points by expanded TRB clones identified before ART initiation, although this dominance was seen to fluctuate and to decrease in many PLHIV after ART. Limited PBMC availability meant only the TCR beta chain was sequenced, without alpha chain pairing. HIV repertoires had narrower CDR3 length ranges than controls, and the network structure suggested an antigen-experienced repertoire that shifted only slightly toward naive after ART.

The material was unsorted PBMCs, obtained 0.1 years before starting antiretroviral therapy. The clonotype was recovered from a man aged 18 to 30 with HIV. The chain links TRBV28 with TRBJ1-6, with no confident D gene call. The DNA sequence reads TGTGCCAGCAGCACCCAGTGGAATTCACCCCTCCACTTT. Its translation reads: CASSTQWNSPLHF.